The clone carrying this TCR beta chain was seen more than once but under ten times. The sample is drawn from a study of shared T cell receptors in the human thymus. Germline-derived CDR1 and CDR2 are LGHNA and YNFKEQ. This CDR3 region has 16 residues. V was pared by 2 bases and J by 3 bases, with 9 bases of the junction left unmatched. The repertoire was sequenced with immunoSEQ multiplex PCR; TCRdb's copy has only in-frame clones and lacks some. The table includes some 760,000 clones, 70% to 90% detected once. These data were also filed under a second study, of human thymus T cells. From that second work: Thymic material originated from resections removed in the course of corrective heart surgery.

The clonotype comes from a girl in the first two years of life with a congenital heart defect. The genes are TRBV4-2 and TRBJ2-7; 8 bases map to TRBD2. The specimen was thymocytes. CDR3 nucleotide sequence: TGTGCCAGCAGCCAACAGGGACTAGTAAGGGGCTACGAGCAGTACTTC. Translated, it gives CASSQQGLVRGYEQYF.